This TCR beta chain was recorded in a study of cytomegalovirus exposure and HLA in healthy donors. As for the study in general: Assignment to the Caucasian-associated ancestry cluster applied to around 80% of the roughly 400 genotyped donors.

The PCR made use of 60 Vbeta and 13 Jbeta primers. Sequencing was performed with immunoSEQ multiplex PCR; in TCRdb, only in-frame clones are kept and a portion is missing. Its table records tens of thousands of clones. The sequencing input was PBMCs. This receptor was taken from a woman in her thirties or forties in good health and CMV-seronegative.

CDR3 in amino acids: CASSSTGPLNTEAFF. The DNA of the CDR3 is TGTGCCAGCAGCTCGACAGGGCCGTTGAACACTGAAGCTTTCTTT. This sequence joins TRBV6-6 and TRBJ1-1, with 7 nucleotides matching TRBD1. The CDR3 covers 15 residues. V lost 6 bases and J lost 0; bases outside the gene matches: 7. The germline V gene encodes CDR1 MNHNY and CDR2 SVGAGI (reference sequence).